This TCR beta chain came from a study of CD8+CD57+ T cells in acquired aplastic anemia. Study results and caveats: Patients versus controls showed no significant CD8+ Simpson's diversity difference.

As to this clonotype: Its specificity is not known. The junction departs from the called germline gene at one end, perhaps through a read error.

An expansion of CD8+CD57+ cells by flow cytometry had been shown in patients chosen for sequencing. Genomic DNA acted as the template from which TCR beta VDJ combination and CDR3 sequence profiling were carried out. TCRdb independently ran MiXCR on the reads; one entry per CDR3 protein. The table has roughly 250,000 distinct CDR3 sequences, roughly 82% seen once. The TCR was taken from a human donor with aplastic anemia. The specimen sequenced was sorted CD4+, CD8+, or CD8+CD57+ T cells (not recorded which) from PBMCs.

CDR3 sequence (DNA): TGTGCCAGCAGCTTTTACAGAAGCGGGGGGGGCGATGAGTTT. Encoded protein: CASSFYRSGGGDEF. The chain joins TRBV7-9 to TRBJ1-1; TRBD1 might be the D (6 bases). The CDR3 is made up of 14 amino acids. Germline V gene lookup returns CDR1 SEHNR and CDR2 FQNEAQ (reference sequence).